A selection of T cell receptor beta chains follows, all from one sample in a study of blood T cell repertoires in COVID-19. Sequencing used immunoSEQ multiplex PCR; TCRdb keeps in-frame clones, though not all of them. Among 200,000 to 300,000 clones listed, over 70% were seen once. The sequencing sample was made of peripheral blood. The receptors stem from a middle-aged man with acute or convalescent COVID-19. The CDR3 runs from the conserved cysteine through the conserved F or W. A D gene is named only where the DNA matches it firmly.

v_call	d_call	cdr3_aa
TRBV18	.	CASSPIFGLSREKLFF
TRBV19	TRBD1	CASSKVHRGSGQETQYF
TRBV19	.	CASSIEFRGYTF
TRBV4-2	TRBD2	CASSQEGTSGSNEQFF
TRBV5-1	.	CASTPAQGNTEAFF
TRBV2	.	CASSEWQGRTQYF
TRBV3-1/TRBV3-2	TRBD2	CASSRQLGLAGGTDTQYF
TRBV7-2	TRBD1	CASSQQGISAEQYF
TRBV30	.	CAWSAKGGETQYF
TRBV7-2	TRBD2	CASSTGLAGNNEQFF
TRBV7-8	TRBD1	CASSLVYRGTGVHGYTF
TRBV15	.	CATSRALIPSRETQYF
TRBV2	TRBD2	CASSEAGTSDNEQFF
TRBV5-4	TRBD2	CASSNGLAGESEQYF
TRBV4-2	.	CASSLSEGKNIQYF
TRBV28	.	CASSPFRVTNEKLFF
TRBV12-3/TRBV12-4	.	CASSFSEQFF
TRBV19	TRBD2	CASSIDQVGGGWKQFF
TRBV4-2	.	CASSQDLGSEAFF
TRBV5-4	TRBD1	CASSPKKGAEGGELFF
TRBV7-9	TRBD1	CASSLGGGGTDTQYF